Here is one T cell receptor beta chain with its context. These data come from a study of blood T cell repertoires in COVID-19. Study overall: The United States, Italy and Spain supplied acute and convalescent COVID-19 samples. PBMCs, B-cell-depleted T cells, or T cells provided the cDNA or gDNA that made up the material.

The V gene's germline CDR1 is SGHRS and CDR2 YFSETQ. The CDR3 has 16 residues. V was clipped by 3 bases and J by 0 bases, with 13 bases between them. Method: immunoSEQ multiplex PCR; TCRdb's copy keeps in-frame clones and lacks some. The table records hundreds of thousands of clones, 75% to 90% of them present only once. This receptor was identified in a woman aged 30 to 39 who had been exposed to COVID-19. The sample taken for sequencing was PBMCs or T cells enriched from blood (not recorded which). The chain combines TRBV5-1 with TRBJ2-1; D call uncertain. The CDR3 DNA is TGCGCCAGCAGCTCCGATAGTTTTCGCTCCTACAATGAGCAGTTCTTC. Encoded protein: CASSSDSFRSYNEQFF.